This note documents a single T cell receptor (beta chain) sequence. With 7 bases removed from V and 3 bases from J, the gap between germline ends came to 7 bases. This CDR3 region has 12 residues. Looked up from germline, CDR1 is LNHDA and CDR2 is SQIVND (reference sequence). This entry is derived from a study of T-cell memory formation after mild COVID-19. Researchers used 5'RACE with constant-segment primers to make TCR alpha and TCR beta cDNA libraries that carry sample barcodes and UMIs. MiXCR, run by TCRdb on the 5' RACE reads, gives a single entry per CDR3 protein. Found here are around 340,000 distinct CDR3 sequences, around 13% of them singletons; the top ten hold roughly 20%.

Material for sequencing was PBMCs or a T cell subset sorted from them (not recorded which). The chain is built from TRBV19 and TRBJ1-3, with D perhaps TRBD1 (5 bases). The receptor comes from a young man who had mild COVID-19 (a few samples of this study predate the infection). Cell type and time point are not known. The CDR3 loop reads CASKGYGNTIYF. Here the CDR3 DNA reads TGTGCCAGTAAGGGGTATGGAAACACCATATATTTT.